These 13 T cell receptor beta chains share one sample of origin, sequenced in a study of OX40 agonist ivuxolimab in advanced cancers. Some clones are missing from TCRdb's copy, which holds only in-frame ones; the method was immunoSEQ multiplex PCR. The table shows roughly 70,000 clones, with about 82% occurring only once. Sequenced material: CD4+ or CD8+ T cells sorted from blood, taken in a trial of the OX40 agonist ivuxolimab. These receptors originate from an adult with an advanced solid tumor such as melanoma, head and neck, liver or kidney cancer.

The sample holds one count of this clone. The chain uses TRBV14 and TRBJ1-3; D is perhaps TRBD1 (6 bases). Germline CDR1 and CDR2: SGHDN and FVKESK. The CDR3 runs 19 residues. Trimming pared 3 bases from V and 1 base from J, leaving 22 bases between. CDR3 coding DNA: TGTGCCAGCAGCCATTTTCGGACAGCCCTTTTATCTTCTGGAAACACCATATATTTT. Translation gives CASSHFRTALLSSGNTIYF.

The chain is built from TRBV7-6 and TRBJ2-2; 8 bases fit TRBD1. The CDR3 totals 14 residues. CDR1 is SGHVS and CDR2 is FNYEAQ in the germline V gene. V shed 5 bases, J shed 4 bases, and the junction held 3 bases outside the gene matches. Written as DNA, the CDR3 is TGTGCCAGCAGCCAGACAGGGGCCACCGGGGAGCTGTTTTTT. Translation: CASSQTGATGELFF.

This chain uses TRBV29-1 with TRBJ2-5, with a tentative D call TRBD2 (6 bases). The CDR3 has 14 amino acids. V dropped 4 bases and J dropped 6 bases, with 18 bases sitting between them. Germline values: CDR1 SQVTM, CDR2 ANQGSEA. DNA of the CDR3: TGCAGCGTTGCCCCAGGAGGGGACGGGAAGACCCAGTACTTC. Translating it yields CSVAPGGDGKTQYF. Together with reference TRBV29-1 and TRBJ2-5, the CDR3 gives the full variable domain: SAVISQKPSRDICQRGTSLTIQCQVDSQVTMMFWYRQQPGQSLTLIATANQGSEATYESGFVIDKFPISRPNLTFSTLTVSNMSPEDSSIYLCSVAPGGDGKTQYFGPGTRLLVL.

V usage is TRBV2 and J usage is TRBJ1-1; 11 positions agree with TRBD1. Trimming cost V 4 bases and J 1 base; bases outside gene matches: 5. In germline, CDR1 is SNHLY, CDR2 FYNNEI. This CDR3 has 16 amino acids. This chain's CDR3 is CASSVPDRGPNTEAFF. The CDR3 DNA is TGTGCCAGCAGTGTCCCGGACAGGGGGCCGAACACTGAAGCTTTCTTT. Based on the CDR3 plus reference TRBV2 and TRBJ1-1, the full variable domain is EPEVTQTPSHQVTQMGQEVILRCVPISNHLYFYWYRQILGQKVEFLVSFYNNEISEKSEIFDDQFSVERPDGSNFTLKIRSTKLEDSAMYFCASSVPDRGPNTEAFFGQGTRLTVV.

V is TRBV5-1 and J is TRBJ2-2, with 8 bases aligning to TRBD2. The CDR3 totals 15 residues. The germline V gene has CDR1 SGHRS and CDR2 YFSETQ. The V gene end was trimmed by 4 bases and the J gene end by 3 bases; junction bases not matched to a gene: 5. The CDR3 loop is CASSPAGGDTGELFF. CDR3 DNA: TGCGCCAGCAGCCCCGCCGGGGGGGACACCGGGGAGCTGTTTTTT.

J is TRBJ1-2 and V is TRBV6-5; 7 bases match TRBD1. With 6 bases clipped from V and 8 bases from J, the junction kept 12 bases outside the gene matches. CDR1 and CDR2 from the germline V gene are MNHEY and SVGAGI. The CDR3 extends over 14 amino acids. Here the CDR3 DNA reads TGTGCCAGCAGCCGCAGACAGGGAGGCGGCGGCTACACCTTC. Protein: CASSRRQGGGGYTF.

The rearrangement joins TRBV6-5 to TRBJ1-5; 8 bases are a match to TRBD1. This CDR3 has 14 residues. The V segment lost 6 bases and the J segment 5 bases; nucleotides outside the gene matches: 6. The germline CDR1 and CDR2 sequences are MNHEY and SVGAGI. The CDR3 spells CASSRGQGYQPQHF. In DNA, the CDR3 is TGTGCCAGCAGCCGCGGACAGGGCTATCAGCCCCAGCATTTT.

The chain recombines TRBV6-6 with TRBJ2-1; TRBD2 matches at 10 bases. Germline V gene data show CDR1 as MNHNY and CDR2 as SVGAGI (reference sequence). The trim removed 4 bases at V and 0 bases at J, leaving 3 bases unmatched. The CDR3 loop spans 16 amino acids. The CDR3 DNA follows: TGTGCCAGCAGTTGGAGCGGGGGGGCCTCCTACAATGAGCAGTTCTTC. Translated: CASSWSGGASYNEQFF.

This chain uses TRBV4-2 with TRBJ1-2; D might be TRBD1 (6 bases). The germline V gene has CDR1 LGHNA and CDR2 YNFKEQ. CDR3 length equals 15 residues. V was clipped by 0 bases and J by 1 base, with 9 bases between them. CDR3 sequence reads: CASSQDWTVNYGYTF. The CDR3 DNA reads as TGTGCCAGCAGCCAAGATTGGACAGTTAACTATGGCTACACCTTC.

This clone was detected once. V and J are TRBV30 and TRBJ2-7; a possible D gene is TRBD1 (7 bases). CDR1 GTSNPN and CDR2 SVGIG come from the germline V gene (reference sequence). The V end was cut by 5 bases, the J end by 7 bases, with 15 bases between. The CDR3 runs 12 residues. This CDR3 reads CAWSTTGREQYF. For the CDR3, the DNA is TGTGCCTGGTCTACGACAGGGAGGGAGCAGTACTTC.

This sequence joins TRBV6-1 and TRBJ2-7; D possibly uses TRBD1 or TRBD2 (5 bases each). Between the trimmed V and J ends, which lost 4 bases and 0 bases, there was a span of 19 bases. Germline CDR1 and CDR2: MNHNS and SASEGT. This CDR3 is built from 17 residues. CDR3 DNA: TGTGCCAGCAGTGCCCCTCACGGGGCCAGGGCCTCCTACGAGCAGTACTTC. It translates to CASSAPHGARASYEQYF.

This clone was detected only once. The V call is TRBV7-8, the J call TRBJ2-1, with TRBD2 identical over 9 bases. Losses at the gene ends were 5 bases for V and 8 bases for J; bases not matched to a gene: 13. The CDR3 contains 16 residues. Per the germline V gene, CDR1 is SGHVS and CDR2 is FQNEAQ. The CDR3 nucleotides are TGTGCCAGCAGCCCATACCAGCGGGAGGTTATGGATGAGCAGTTCTTC. Its translation is CASSPYQREVMDEQFF.

This clone has just a few counts. V is TRBV5-1 and J is TRBJ2-3; TRBD1 might be the D (6 bases). Germline V gives CDR1 SGHRS, CDR2 YFSETQ. CDR3 size: 15 residues. V shed 1 base and J shed 0 bases, with 9 bases lying between them. CDR3 in DNA: TGCGCCAGCAGCTTGCTTCAGGGGAGCACAGATACGCAGTATTTT. Amino acid sequence: CASSLLQGSTDTQYF. Complete variable domain (other parts from reference TRBV5-1 and TRBJ2-3): KAGVTQTPRYLIKTRGQQVTLSCSPISGHRSVSWYQQTPGQGLQFLFEYFSETQRNKGNFPGRFSGRQFSNSRSEMNVSTLELGDSALYLCASSLLQGSTDTQYFGPGTRLTVL.